The clone carrying this T cell receptor (beta chain) appeared many times. No antigen is known for it. Making the TCR beta libraries involved quantitative 5'-RACE with molecular barcodes. MiXCR was run by TCRdb on the 5' RACE reads, yielding one entry per CDR3 protein. Of under 250,000 distinct CDR3 sequences listed, over 9.5% are singletons. These data are taken from a study of CD8 T cells in ankylosing spondylitis. Study-wide results and limits: Made up of roughly 8 highly homologous variants, a TCR beta motif appeared characteristic of ankylosing spondylitis blood.

The CDR3 runs 15 residues. V shed 3 bases and J shed 0 bases, with 12 bases lying between them. The sequence came from a male donor with ankylosing spondylitis or in good health (not recorded which). Sequencing input: blood, either unsorted or a sorted T cell fraction (not recorded which). V usage is TRBV12-3 or TRBV12-4 and J usage is TRBJ2-7, with D maybe TRBD1 (5 bases). CDR3 region: CASSLGPDISYEQYF. The CDR3 region has the DNA TGTGCCAGCAGTTTGGGGCCCGACATCTCCTACGAGCAGTACTTC.